Below, one T cell receptor (beta chain) is given with its context. The data originate from a study of T cell responses to AZD1222 COVID-19 vaccine. The germline CDR1 and CDR2 sequences are MNHEY and SVGAGI. This CDR3 region has 15 residues. Trimming stripped 6 bases from V and 2 bases from J, with 17 bases between. Sequencing was performed with immunoSEQ multiplex PCR; in TCRdb, only in-frame clones are kept and a portion is missing. The sample has 130,000 to 150,000 clones; more than 85% are singletons. Here the sequenced sample was peripheral blood, taken after recovery from COVID-19. The rearrangement uses TRBV6-5 and TRBJ2-7; D perhaps matches TRBD2 (5 bases). The sequence was collected from an adult who had recovered from COVID-19. DNA of the CDR3: TGTGCCAGCAGCCTCGGACTTTACGAACCCTACGAGCAGTACTTC. The encoded protein is CASSLGLYEPYEQYF.